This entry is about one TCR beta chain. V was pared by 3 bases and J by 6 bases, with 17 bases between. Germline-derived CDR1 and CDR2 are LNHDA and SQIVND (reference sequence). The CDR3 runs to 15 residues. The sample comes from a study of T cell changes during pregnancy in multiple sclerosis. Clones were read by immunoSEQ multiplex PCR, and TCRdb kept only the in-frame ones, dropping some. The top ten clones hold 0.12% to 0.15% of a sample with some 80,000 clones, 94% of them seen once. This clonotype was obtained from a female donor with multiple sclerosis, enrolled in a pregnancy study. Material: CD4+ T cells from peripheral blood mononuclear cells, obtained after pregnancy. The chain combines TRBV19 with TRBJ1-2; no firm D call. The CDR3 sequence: CASSIGVIGEHGYTF. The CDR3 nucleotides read TGTGCCAGTAGTATTGGGGTCATCGGGGAGCATGGCTACACCTTC.